Below, 16 T cell receptor beta chains from the same sample are listed, as sequenced in a study of Graves' ophthalmopathy and Graves' hyperthyroidism. Using RNA transcripts, the TCR beta CDR3 regions were amplified. The first round was an RT-PCR with HTBI primers, and the second round was a multiplex PCR. TCRdb recomputed calls from the multiplex PCR reads with MiXCR, one row per CDR3 protein. The sample lists over a million distinct CDR3 sequences, about 40% occurring once. Sequencing used peripheral blood or thyroid tissue (not recorded which). The receptors here all came from an adult man with Graves' hyperthyroidism.

Details on this clonotype: A much more abundant neighbour one base away suggests this may be a read error. V usage is TRBV5-5 and J usage is TRBJ1-6; D remains ambiguous. The CDR3 has 13 residues. Germline assignment: CDR1 SGHKS and CDR2 YYEKEE (reference sequence). V lost 3 bases and J 8 bases, leaving 9 bases between the germline ends. CDR3 protein: CASSSMKDSPLHF. CDR3 DNA: TGTGCCAGCAGCTCGATGAAGGATTCACCCCTCCACTTT.

A remark on this clonotype: At one boundary the junction diverges from the germline segment, which might be a read error. The rearrangement links TRBV29-1 to TRBJ2-5; D is unclear. CDR1 is SQVTM, CDR2 ANQGSEA, per germline. This CDR3 comprises 14 residues. This chain's CDR3 is CTVDLGRGQETQYF. The CDR3 DNA is TGCACCGTTGATTTGGGCCGCGGTCAAGAGACCCAGTACTTC.

This clonotype has ten or more counts. This chain uses TRBV15 with TRBJ2-7; D perhaps matches TRBD1 (5 bases). Trimming left V 0 bases short and J 2 bases short, with 8 bases between. The CDR3 extends over 14 amino acids. Germline V gene data show CDR1 as LNHNV and CDR2 as YYDKDF (reference sequence). The CDR3 DNA reads TGTGCCACCAGCAGAGAACAGGCCCCCTACGAGCAGTACTTC. It codes for CATSREQAPYEQYF. The complete variable domain, with remaining parts taken from reference TRBV15 and TRBJ2-7, reads DAMVIQNPRYQVTQFGKPVTLSCSQTLNHNVMYWYQQKSSQAPKLLFHYYDKDFNNEADTPDNFQSRRPNTSFCFLDIRSPGLGDTAMYLCATSREQAPYEQYFGPGTRLTVT.

This clonotype came up many times. The V call is TRBV24-1, the J call TRBJ2-7; D is undetermined. The germline V gene encodes CDR1 KGHDR and CDR2 SFDVKD. The germline V and J ends were trimmed by 3 bases and 4 bases, with 9 bases remaining between them. The CDR3 runs 13 residues. CDR3 protein: CATSDGEKYEQYF. The CDR3 coding sequence is TGTGCCACCAGTGATGGGGAAAAGTACGAGCAGTACTTC.

This clonotype was detected many times. The rearrangement links TRBV29-1 to TRBJ2-7; 11 nucleotides align to TRBD2. CDR1 and CDR2 (germline): SQVTM, ANQGSEA. The CDR3 runs 14 residues. J lost 2 bases, V lost 3 bases, and 3 bases had no gene match. The CDR3 region is CSVDTSGSPYEQYF. CDR3 coding DNA: TGCAGCGTTGACACTAGCGGGAGTCCCTACGAGCAGTACTTC.

This clonotype was observed many times. This chain connects TRBV19 to TRBJ1-5; tentative D call: TRBD1 (5 bases). Germline V gene sequence: CDR1 LNHDA, CDR2 SQIVND (reference sequence). The CDR3 spans 14 residues. Trimming took off 3 bases at V and 6 bases at J, with 12 bases between the two ends. CDR3 amino acids: CASSIQGRAQPQHF. The CDR3 coding sequence is TGTGCCAGTAGTATTCAGGGCAGGGCTCAGCCCCAGCATTTT. Full variable domain (rest looked up from reference TRBV19 and TRBJ1-5): DGGITQSPKYLFRKEGQNVTLSCEQNLNHDAMYWYRQDPGQGLRLIYYSQIVNDFQKGDIAEGYSVSREKKESFPLTVTSAQKNPTAFYLCASSIQGRAQPQHFGDGTRLSIL.

This clonotype was counted only a few times. The rearrangement links TRBV24-1 to TRBJ2-3; no firm D call. Germline V CDR1 and CDR2: KGHDR, SFDVKD. The V end was cut by 0 bases, the J end by 0 bases, with 3 bases between. The CDR3 spans 14 residues. The CDR3 DNA sequence: TGTGCCACCAGTGATTTGGGCAGCACAGATACGCAGTATTTT. It codes for CATSDLGSTDTQYF.

The chain employs TRBV7-2 and TRBJ1-1, with D tentatively TRBD1 (5 bases). The germline V gene has CDR1 SGHTA and CDR2 FQGNSA. The ends were cut back, 3 bases at V and 9 bases at J, with 14 bases in the middle. The CDR3 is made up of 13 amino acids. CDR3 DNA sequence: TGTGCCAGCAGCTTTCAGGGCAGTTCCCAAGCTTTCTTT. This translates into CASSFQGSSQAFF.

The rearrangement uses TRBV25-1 and TRBJ2-1, with a tentative D call TRBD2 (6 bases). Germline V gene data show CDR1 as MGHDK and CDR2 as SYGVNS. V lost 6 bases, J lost 10 bases, and 22 bases lay in between. The CDR3 covers 15 residues. The CDR3 DNA is TGTGCCAGCAGCTTAGTCTCCGCGGGGCACTACGAGCAGTTCTTC. Amino acids: CASSLVSAGHYEQFF.

The rearrangement links TRBV29-1 to TRBJ1-1; weak D call: TRBD1 (5 bases). Germline CDR1 SQVTM, CDR2 ANQGSEA. The CDR3 runs 14 residues. V shed 3 bases and J shed 1 base, with 12 bases lying between them. DNA of the CDR3: TGCAGCGTTGAGCGGGGGTACCAGAACACTGAAGCTTTCTTT. It specifies CSVERGYQNTEAFF.

CDR3 protein: CASSPGAGDAYEQYF. CDR3 nucleotides: TGTGCCAGCAGCCCCGGAGCGGGAGATGCCTACGAGCAGTACTTC. The chain is built from TRBV11-2 and TRBJ2-7; 8 bases agree with TRBD2. The V gene's germline CDR1 is SGHAT and CDR2 FQNNGV. The CDR3 is 15 residues long. The V gene end was trimmed by 5 bases and the J gene end by 2 bases; junction bases not matched to a gene: 8.

For this clonotype: The conserved closing phenylalanine or tryptophan is absent in this CDR3, likely reflecting a read error. The chain combines TRBV10-1 with TRBJ1-1; tentative D call: TRBD1 (6 bases). The CDR3 spans 14 residues. Between the trimmed V and J ends, which lost 6 bases and 0 bases, there was a span of 11 bases. Looked up from germline, CDR1 is WNHNN and CDR2 is SYGVQD (reference sequence). The CDR3 sequence: CASSAGQLNTEAFL. In DNA, the CDR3 is TGCGCCAGCAGCGCAGGACAGTTGAACACTGAAGCTTTCCTT.

This clonotype was observed many times. The V and J genes are TRBV7-2 and TRBJ1-3, with D possibly TRBD1 on 5 matching bases. Germline V gives CDR1 SGHTA, CDR2 FQGNSA. Trimming removed 5 bases from V and 0 bases from J, with 11 bases in between. The CDR3 length is 15 residues. The CDR3 nucleotides are TGTGCCAGCAGCCGGATGACAGCCTCTGGAAACACCATATATTTT. It codes for CASSRMTASGNTIYF. The whole variable domain, filled in from reference TRBV7-2 and TRBJ1-3, reads GAGVSQSPSNKVTEKGKDVELRCDPISGHTALYWYRQSLGQGLEFLIYFQGNSAPDKSGLPSDRFSAERTGGSVSTLTIQRTQQEDSAVYLCASSRMTASGNTIYFGEGSWLTVV.

The chain links TRBV11-2 to TRBJ1-6, with TRBD1 matching over 7 bases. V trimming: 3 bases; J trimming: 9 bases; junction bases outside the gene matches: 11. CDR1 is SGHAT and CDR2 is FQNNGV in the germline V gene. CDR3 length: 16 residues. CDR3 DNA sequence: TGTGCCAGCAGCTTTAACAGGGGTGGACTTGGTTCACCCCTCCACTTT. It translates to CASSFNRGGLGSPLHF.

The CDR3 sequence: CASTFPAPEDRDSEAFF. The CDR3 nucleotides read TGTGCCAGCACCTTCCCCGCCCCCGAGGACAGAGACTCTGAAGCTTTCTTT. This chain connects TRBV28 to TRBJ1-1, with D maybe TRBD1 (6 bases). V shed 7 bases and J shed 6 bases, with 27 bases lying between them. Germline V gene sequence: CDR1 MDHEN, CDR2 SYDVKM. CDR3 length: 17 residues. Combining the CDR3 with reference TRBV28 and TRBJ1-1 gives the whole variable domain DVKVTQSSRYLVKRTGEKVFLECVQDMDHENMFWYRQDPGLGLRLIYFSYDVKMKEKGDIPEGYSVSREKKERFSLILESASTNQTSMYLCASTFPAPEDRDSEAFFGQGTRLTVV.

This clonotype was seen a handful of times. This chain uses TRBV3-1 with TRBJ2-5; D may be TRBD1 (5 bases). The CDR3 covers 14 residues. Trimming took off 1 base at V and 1 base at J, with 7 bases between the two ends. The germline gives CDR1 LGHDT, CDR2 YNNKEL (reference sequence). The CDR3 protein is CASSQAQGQETQYF. The CDR3 bases are TGTGCCAGCAGCCAAGCGCAGGGCCAAGAGACCCAGTACTTC.